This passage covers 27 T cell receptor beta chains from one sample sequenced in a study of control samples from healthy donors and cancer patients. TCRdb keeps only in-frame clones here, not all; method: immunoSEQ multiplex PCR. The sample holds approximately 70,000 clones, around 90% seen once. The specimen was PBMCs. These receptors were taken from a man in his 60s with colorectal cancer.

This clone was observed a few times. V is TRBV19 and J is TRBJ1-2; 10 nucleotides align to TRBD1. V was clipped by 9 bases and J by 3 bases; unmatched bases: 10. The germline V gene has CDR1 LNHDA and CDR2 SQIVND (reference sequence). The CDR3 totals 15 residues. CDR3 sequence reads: CARTLDRGRHYGYTF. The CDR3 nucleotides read TGTGCCAGGACTCTGGACAGGGGGAGGCACTATGGCTACACCTTC.

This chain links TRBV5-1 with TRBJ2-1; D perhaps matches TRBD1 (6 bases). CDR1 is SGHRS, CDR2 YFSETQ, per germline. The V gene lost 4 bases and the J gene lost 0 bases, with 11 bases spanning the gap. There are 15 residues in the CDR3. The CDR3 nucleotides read TGCGCCAGCAGCACCGGACAGAGCTCCTACAATGAGCAGTTCTTC. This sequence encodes CASSTGQSSYNEQFF.

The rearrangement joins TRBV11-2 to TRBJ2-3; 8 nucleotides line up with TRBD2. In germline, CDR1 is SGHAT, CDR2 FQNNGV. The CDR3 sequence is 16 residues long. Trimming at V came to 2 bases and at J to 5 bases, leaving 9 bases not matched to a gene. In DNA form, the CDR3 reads TGTGCCAGCAGCTTAAATATCGGGGGGGGCCTAGATACGCAGTATTTT. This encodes CASSLNIGGGLDTQYF.

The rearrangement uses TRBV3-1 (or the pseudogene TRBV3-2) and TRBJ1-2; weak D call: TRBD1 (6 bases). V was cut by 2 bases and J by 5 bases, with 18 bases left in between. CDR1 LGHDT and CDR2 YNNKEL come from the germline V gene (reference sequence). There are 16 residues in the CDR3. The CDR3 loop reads CASSQRGRGASYGYTF. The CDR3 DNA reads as TGTGCCAGCAGCCAAAGGGGGAGGGGCGCTTCGTATGGCTACACCTTC.

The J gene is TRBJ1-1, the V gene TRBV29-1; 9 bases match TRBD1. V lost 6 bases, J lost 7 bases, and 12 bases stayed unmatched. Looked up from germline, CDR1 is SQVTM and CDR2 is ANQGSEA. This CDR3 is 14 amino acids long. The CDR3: CSVTQGATTLEAFF. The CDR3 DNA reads TGCAGCGTAACACAGGGGGCCACGACACTTGAAGCTTTCTTT.

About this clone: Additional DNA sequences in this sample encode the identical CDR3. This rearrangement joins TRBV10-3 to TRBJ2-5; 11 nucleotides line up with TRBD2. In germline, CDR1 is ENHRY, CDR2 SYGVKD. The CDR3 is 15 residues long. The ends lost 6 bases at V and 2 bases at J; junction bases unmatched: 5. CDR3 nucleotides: TGTGCCATCAGCGGAATAGCGGGGGGGCAAGAGACCCAGTACTTC. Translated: CAISGIAGGQETQYF.

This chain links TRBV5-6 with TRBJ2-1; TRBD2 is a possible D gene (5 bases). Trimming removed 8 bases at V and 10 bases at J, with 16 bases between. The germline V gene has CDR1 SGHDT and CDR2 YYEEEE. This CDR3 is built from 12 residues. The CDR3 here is CASSIGVNEQFF. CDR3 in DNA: TGTGCCAGTTCGATCGGGGTAAACGAGCAGTTCTTC.

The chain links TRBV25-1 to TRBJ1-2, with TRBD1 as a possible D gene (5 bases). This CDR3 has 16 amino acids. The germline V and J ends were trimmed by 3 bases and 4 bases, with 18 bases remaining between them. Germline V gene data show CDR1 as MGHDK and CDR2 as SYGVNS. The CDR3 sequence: CASSDTEGASTYGYTF. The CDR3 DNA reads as TGTGCCAGCAGTGACACTGAAGGGGCCTCCACCTATGGCTACACCTTC.

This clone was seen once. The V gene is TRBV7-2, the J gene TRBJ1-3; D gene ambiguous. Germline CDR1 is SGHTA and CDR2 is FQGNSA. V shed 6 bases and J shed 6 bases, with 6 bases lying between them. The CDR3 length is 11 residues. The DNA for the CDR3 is TGTGCCAGCAGTCCCCAAAACACCATATATTTT. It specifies CASSPQNTIYF.

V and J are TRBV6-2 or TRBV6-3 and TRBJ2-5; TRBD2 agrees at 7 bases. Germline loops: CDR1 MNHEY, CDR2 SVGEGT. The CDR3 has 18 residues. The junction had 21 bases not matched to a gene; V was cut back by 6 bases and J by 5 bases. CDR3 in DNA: TGTGCCAGCAGCTTACTGATGGCGGGGGTCTCGCGGGGGGAGACCCAGTACTTC. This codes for CASSLLMAGVSRGETQYF.

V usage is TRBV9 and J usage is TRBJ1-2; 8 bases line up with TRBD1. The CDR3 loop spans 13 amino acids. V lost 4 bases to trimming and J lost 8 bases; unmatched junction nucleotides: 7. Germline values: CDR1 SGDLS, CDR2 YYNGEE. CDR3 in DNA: TGTGCCAGCAGCTTTACAGGGGGGAACGGCTACACCTTC. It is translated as CASSFTGGNGYTF.

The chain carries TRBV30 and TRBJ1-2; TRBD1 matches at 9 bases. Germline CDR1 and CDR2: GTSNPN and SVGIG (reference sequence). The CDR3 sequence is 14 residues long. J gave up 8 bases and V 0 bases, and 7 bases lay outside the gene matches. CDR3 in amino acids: CAWSVGDRVFGYTF. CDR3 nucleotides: TGTGCCTGGAGTGTGGGGGACAGGGTGTTCGGCTACACCTTC.

The CDR3 coding sequence is TGTGCCAGCAGCTTAGCGGGGCCCGTGGGGGGTACGCAGTATTTT. This codes for CASSLAGPVGGTQYF. V and J are TRBV7-2 and TRBJ2-3; maybe TRBD2 (6 bases). The CDR3 extends over 15 amino acids. Trimming shortened V by 0 bases and J by 8 bases, and 15 bases separated the two germline ends. Germline CDR1 reads SGHTA; CDR2 reads FQGNSA.

CDR3 bases: TGCGCCAGCAGCTTGGAAGGGTCGGGCAATCAGCCCCAGCATTTT. As protein: CASSLEGSGNQPQHF. The chain couples TRBV5-1 to TRBJ1-5, with D unclear. Germline V gene lookup returns CDR1 SGHRS and CDR2 YFSETQ. The CDR3 has 15 amino acids. The germline V and J ends were trimmed by 0 bases and 2 bases, with 9 bases remaining between them. The entire variable domain, with the rest obtained from reference TRBV5-1 and TRBJ1-5, is as follows: KAGVTQTPRYLIKTRGQQVTLSCSPISGHRSVSWYQQTPGQGLQFLFEYFSETQRNKGNFPGRFSGRQFSNSRSEMNVSTLELGDSALYLCASSLEGSGNQPQHFGDGTRLSIL.

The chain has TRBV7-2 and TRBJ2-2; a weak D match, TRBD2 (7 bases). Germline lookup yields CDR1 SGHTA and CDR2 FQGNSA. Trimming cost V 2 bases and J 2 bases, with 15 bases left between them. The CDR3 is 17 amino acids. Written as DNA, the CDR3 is TGTGCCAGCAGCTTAAGTGCGGGGGCCCTTAACACCGGGGAGCTGTTTTTT. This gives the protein CASSLSAGALNTGELFF. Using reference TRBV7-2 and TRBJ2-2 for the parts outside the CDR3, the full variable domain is GAGVSQSPSNKVTEKGKDVELRCDPISGHTALYWYRQSLGQGLEFLIYFQGNSAPDKSGLPSDRFSAERTGGSVSTLTIQRTQQEDSAVYLCASSLSAGALNTGELFFGEGSRLTVL.

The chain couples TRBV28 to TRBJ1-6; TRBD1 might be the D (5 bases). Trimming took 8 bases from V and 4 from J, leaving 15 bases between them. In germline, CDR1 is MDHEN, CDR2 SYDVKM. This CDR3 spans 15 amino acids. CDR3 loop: CASFGTASYNSPLHF. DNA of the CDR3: TGTGCCAGCTTTGGGACGGCTTCTTATAATTCACCCCTCCACTTT.

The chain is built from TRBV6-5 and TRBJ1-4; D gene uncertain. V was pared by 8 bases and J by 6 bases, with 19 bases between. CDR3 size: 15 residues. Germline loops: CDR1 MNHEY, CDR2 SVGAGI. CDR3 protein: CASGKRGTYYEKLFF. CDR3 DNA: TGTGCCAGCGGGAAGAGAGGAACATATTATGAAAAACTGTTTTTT.

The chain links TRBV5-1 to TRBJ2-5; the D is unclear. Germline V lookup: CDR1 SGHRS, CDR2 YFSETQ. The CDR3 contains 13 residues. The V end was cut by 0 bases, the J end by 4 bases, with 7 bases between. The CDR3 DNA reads TGCGCCAGCAGCTTGGTTAGCACAGAGACCCAGTACTTC. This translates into CASSLVSTETQYF.

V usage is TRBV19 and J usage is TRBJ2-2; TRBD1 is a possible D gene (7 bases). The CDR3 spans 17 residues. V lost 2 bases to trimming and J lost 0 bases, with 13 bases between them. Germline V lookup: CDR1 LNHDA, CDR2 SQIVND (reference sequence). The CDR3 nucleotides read TGTGCCAGTAGTATATCTTCCAGGGGGGCGAACACCGGGGAGCTGTTTTTT. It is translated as CASSISSRGANTGELFF.

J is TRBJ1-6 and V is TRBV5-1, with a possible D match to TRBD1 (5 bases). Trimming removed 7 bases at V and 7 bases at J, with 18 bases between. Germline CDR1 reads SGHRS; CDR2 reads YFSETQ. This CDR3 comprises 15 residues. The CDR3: CASRQEGDRNSPLHF. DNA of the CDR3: TGCGCCAGCCGTCAAGAAGGGGACCGAAATTCACCCCTCCACTTT.

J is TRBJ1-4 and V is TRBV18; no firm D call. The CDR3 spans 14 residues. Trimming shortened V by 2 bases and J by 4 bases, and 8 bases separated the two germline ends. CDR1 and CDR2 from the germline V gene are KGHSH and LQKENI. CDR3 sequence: CASSPGLGNEKLFF. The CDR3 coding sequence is TGTGCCAGCTCACCAGGGCTTGGTAATGAAAAACTGTTTTTT.

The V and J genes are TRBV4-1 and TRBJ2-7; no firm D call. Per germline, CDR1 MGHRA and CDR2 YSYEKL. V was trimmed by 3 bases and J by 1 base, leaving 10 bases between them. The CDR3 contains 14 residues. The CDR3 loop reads CASSQTSGSYEQYF. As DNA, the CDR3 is TGCGCCAGCAGCCAGACTTCAGGATCCTACGAGCAGTACTTC.

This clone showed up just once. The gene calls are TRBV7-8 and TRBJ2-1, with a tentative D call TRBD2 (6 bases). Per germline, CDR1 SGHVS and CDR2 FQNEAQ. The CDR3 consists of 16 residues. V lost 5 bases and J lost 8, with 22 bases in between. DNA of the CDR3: TGTGCCAGCAGCCTCTATAACGGGGGACTGGGGGATGAGCAGTTCTTC. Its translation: CASSLYNGGLGDEQFF.

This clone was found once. The CDR3 region is CASSLGSDGDTQYF. The CDR3 coding sequence is TGCGCCAGCAGCTTGGGCTCAGACGGAGATACGCAGTATTTT. The chain recombines TRBV5-1 with TRBJ2-3; no clear D. CDR1 is SGHRS, CDR2 YFSETQ, per germline. V lost 0 bases and J 5 bases, leaving 10 bases between the germline ends. CDR3 length: 14 amino acids.

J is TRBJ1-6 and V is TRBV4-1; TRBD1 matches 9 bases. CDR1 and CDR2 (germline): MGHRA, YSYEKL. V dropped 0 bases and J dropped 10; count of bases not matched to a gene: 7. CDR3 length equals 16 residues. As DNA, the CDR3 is TGCGCCAGCAGCCAAGAAGGGACAGGGAAATGGTCACCCCTCCACTTT. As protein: CASSQEGTGKWSPLHF.

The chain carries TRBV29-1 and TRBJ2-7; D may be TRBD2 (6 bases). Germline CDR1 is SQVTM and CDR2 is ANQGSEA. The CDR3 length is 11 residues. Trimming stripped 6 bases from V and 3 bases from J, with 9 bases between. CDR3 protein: CSVGDFYEQYF. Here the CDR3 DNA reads TGCAGCGTCGGGGACTTCTACGAGCAGTACTTC.

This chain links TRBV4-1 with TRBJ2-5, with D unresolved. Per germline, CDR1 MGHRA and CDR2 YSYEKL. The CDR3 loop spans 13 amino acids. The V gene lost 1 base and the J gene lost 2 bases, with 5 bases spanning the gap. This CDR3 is CASSQARQETQYF. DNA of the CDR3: TGCGCCAGCAGCCAAGCTCGTCAAGAGACCCAGTACTTC.